This T cell receptor beta chain was sequenced in a study of beta chain features in type 1 diabetes. The V gene end was trimmed by 0 bases and the J gene end by 2 bases; junction bases not matched to a gene: 7. Germline CDR1 SGHRS, CDR2 YFSETQ. This CDR3 comprises 17 residues. Expressed TCRB transcripts were sequenced because the isolated RNA had all been reverse transcribed beforehand. Assay: immunoSEQ multiplex PCR; the TCRdb copy retains only in-frame clones and omits some. Counted here are 200,000 to 250,000 clones, roughly 9.6% occurring once; the ten biggest clones make up 0.03% to 0.035%. This sequence joins TRBV5-1 and TRBJ2-3; 9 nucleotides agree with TRBD1. The sample was naive CD4+ T cells from blood. This clonotype was obtained from a woman younger than 35 in good health. CDR3 sequence reads: CASSLALGQGYTDTQYF. CDR3 in DNA: TGCGCCAGCAGCTTGGCTCTGGGACAGGGATACACAGATACGCAGTATTTT.